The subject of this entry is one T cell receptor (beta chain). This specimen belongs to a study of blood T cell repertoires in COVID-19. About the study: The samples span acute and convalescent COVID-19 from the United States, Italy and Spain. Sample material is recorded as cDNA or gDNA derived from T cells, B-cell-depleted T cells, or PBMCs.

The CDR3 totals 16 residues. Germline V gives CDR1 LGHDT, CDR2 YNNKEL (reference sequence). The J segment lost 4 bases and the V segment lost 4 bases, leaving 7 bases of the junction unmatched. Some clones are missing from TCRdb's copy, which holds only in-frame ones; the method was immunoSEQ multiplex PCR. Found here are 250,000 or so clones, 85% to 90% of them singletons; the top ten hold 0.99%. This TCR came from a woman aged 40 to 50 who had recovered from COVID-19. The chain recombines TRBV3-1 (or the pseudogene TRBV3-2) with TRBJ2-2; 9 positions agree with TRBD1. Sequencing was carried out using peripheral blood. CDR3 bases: TGTGCCAGCAGCCCCCCGGGACAGGGTGCCACCGGGGAGCTGTTTTTT. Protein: CASSPPGQGATGELFF.